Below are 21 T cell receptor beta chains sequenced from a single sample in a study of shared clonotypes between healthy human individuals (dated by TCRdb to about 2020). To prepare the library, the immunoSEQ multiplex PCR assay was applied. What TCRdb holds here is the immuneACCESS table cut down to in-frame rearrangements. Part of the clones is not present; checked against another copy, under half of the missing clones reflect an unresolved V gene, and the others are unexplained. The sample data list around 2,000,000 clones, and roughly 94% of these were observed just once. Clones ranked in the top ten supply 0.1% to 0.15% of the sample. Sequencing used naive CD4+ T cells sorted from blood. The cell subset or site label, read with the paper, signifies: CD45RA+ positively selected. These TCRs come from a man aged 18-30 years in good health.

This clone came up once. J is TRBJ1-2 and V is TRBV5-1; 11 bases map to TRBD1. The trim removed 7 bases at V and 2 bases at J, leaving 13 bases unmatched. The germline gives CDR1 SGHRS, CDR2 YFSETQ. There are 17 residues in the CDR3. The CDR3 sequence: CASGLRTGGAKNYGYTF. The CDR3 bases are TGCGCCAGCGGGCTTCGGACAGGGGGCGCAAAAAACTATGGCTACACCTTC.

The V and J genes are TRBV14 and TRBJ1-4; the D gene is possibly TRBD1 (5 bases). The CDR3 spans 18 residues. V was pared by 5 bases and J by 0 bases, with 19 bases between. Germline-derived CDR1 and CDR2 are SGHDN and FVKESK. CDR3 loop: CASSARFGTAATNEKLFF. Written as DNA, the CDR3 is TGTGCCAGCAGCGCACGATTCGGGACGGCAGCAACTAATGAAAAACTGTTTTTT.

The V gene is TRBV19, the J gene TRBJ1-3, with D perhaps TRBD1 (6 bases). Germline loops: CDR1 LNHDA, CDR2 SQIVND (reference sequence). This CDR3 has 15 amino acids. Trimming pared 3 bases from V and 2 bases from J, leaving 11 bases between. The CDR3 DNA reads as TGTGCCAGTAGTATCCCGGGGGCGACTGGAAACACCATATATTTT. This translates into CASSIPGATGNTIYF.

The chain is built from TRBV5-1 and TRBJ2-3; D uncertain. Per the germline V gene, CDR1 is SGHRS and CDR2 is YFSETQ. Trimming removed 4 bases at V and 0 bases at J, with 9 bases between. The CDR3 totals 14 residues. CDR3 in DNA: TGCGCCAGCAGCGCCGCTGGAAGCACAGATACGCAGTATTTT. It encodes CASSAAGSTDTQYF.

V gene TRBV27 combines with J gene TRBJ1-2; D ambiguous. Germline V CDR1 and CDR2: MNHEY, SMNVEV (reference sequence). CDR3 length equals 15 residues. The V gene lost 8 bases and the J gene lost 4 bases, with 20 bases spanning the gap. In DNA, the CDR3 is TGTGCCAGCCTTCCGACGGGAAACGCCATCTATGGCTACACCTTC. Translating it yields CASLPTGNAIYGYTF.

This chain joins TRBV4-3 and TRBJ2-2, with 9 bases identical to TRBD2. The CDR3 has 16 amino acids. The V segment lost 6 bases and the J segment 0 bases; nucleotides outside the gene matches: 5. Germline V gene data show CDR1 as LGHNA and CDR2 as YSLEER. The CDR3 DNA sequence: TGCGCCAGCAGAAGGGCTAGCGGGACGAACACCGGGGAGCTGTTTTTT. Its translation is CASRRASGTNTGELFF.

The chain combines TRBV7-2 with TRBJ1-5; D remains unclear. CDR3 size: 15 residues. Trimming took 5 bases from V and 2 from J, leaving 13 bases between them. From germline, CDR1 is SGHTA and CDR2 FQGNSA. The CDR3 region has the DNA TGTGCCAGCAGCACTACAGAGTGGGGCAATCAGCCCCAGCATTTT. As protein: CASSTTEWGNQPQHF.

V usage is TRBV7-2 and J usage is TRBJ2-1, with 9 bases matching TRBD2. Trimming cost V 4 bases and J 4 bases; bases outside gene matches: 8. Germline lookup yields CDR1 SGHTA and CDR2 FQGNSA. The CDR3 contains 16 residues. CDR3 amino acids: CASSSDSGGPYNEQFF. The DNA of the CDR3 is TGTGCCAGCAGCTCAGATAGCGGGGGACCATACAATGAGCAGTTCTTC.

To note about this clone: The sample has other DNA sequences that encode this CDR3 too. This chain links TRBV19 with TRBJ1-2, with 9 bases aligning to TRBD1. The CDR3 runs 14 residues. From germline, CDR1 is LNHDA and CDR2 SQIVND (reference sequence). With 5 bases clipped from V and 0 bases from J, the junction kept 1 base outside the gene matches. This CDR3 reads CASSRDRANYGYTF. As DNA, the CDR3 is TGTGCCAGTAGTCGGGACAGGGCTAACTATGGCTACACCTTC.

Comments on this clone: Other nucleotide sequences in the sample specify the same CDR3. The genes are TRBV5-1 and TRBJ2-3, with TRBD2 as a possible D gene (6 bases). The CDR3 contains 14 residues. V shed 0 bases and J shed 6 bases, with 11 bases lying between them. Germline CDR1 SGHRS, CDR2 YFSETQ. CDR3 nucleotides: TGCGCCAGCAGCTTGGTCGGCGGGATGGATACGCAGTATTTT. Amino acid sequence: CASSLVGGMDTQYF.

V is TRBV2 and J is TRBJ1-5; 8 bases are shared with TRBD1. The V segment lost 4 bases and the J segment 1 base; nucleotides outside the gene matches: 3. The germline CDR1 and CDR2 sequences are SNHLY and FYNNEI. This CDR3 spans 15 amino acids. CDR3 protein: CASSVGQGSNQPQHF. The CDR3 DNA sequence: TGTGCCAGCAGTGTAGGACAGGGCAGCAATCAGCCCCAGCATTTT.

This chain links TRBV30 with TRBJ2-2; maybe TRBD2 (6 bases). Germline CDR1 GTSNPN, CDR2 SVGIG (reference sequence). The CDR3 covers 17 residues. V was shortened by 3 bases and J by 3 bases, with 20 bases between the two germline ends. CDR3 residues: CAWSPGWGGAHTGELFF. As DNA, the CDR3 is TGTGCCTGGAGCCCCGGGTGGGGCGGGGCACACACCGGGGAGCTGTTTTTT.

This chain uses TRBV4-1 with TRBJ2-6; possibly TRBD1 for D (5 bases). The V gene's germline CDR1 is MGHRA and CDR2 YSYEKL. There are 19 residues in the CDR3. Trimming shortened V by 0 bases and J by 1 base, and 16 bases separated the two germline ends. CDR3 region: CASSQEVAGKDSGANVLTF. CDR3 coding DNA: TGCGCCAGCAGCCAAGAGGTAGCAGGGAAGGATTCTGGGGCCAACGTCCTGACTTTC.

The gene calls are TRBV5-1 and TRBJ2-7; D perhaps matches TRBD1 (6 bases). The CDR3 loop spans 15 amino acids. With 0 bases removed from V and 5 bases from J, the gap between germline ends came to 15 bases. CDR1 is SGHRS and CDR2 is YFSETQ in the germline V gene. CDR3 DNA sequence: TGCGCCAGCAGCTTGGAAGTGGGGGCGCGGGACGAGCAGTACTTC. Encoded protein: CASSLEVGARDEQYF.

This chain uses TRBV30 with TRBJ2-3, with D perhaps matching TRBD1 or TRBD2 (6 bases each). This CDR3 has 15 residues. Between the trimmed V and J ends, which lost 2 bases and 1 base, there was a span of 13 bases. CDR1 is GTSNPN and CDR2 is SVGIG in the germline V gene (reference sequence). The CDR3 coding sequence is TGTGCCTGGAGTTCCCGGGGGCCGCGCACAGATACGCAGTATTTT. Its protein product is CAWSSRGPRTDTQYF.

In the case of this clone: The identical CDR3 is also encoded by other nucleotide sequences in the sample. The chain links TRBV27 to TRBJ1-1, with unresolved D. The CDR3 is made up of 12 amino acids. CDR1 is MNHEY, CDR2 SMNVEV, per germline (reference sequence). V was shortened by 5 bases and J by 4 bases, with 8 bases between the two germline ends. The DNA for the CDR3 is TGTGCCAGCAGTCGCTGGGGCACTGAAGCTTTCTTT. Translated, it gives CASSRWGTEAFF.

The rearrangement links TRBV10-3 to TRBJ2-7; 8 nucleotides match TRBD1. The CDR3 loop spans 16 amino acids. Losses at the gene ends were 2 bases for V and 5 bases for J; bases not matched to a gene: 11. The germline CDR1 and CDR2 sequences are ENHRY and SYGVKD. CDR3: CAISEPTAGTGHEQYF. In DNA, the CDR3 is TGTGCCATCAGTGAGCCTACCGCCGGGACAGGCCACGAGCAGTACTTC.

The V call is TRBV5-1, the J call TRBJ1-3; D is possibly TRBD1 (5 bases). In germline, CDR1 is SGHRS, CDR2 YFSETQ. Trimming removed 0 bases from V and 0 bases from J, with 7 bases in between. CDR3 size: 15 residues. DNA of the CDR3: TGCGCCAGCAGCTTGGAACAGGTCTCTGGAAACACCATATATTTT. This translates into CASSLEQVSGNTIYF. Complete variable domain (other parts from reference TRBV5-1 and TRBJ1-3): KAGVTQTPRYLIKTRGQQVTLSCSPISGHRSVSWYQQTPGQGLQFLFEYFSETQRNKGNFPGRFSGRQFSNSRSEMNVSTLELGDSALYLCASSLEQVSGNTIYFGEGSWLTVV.

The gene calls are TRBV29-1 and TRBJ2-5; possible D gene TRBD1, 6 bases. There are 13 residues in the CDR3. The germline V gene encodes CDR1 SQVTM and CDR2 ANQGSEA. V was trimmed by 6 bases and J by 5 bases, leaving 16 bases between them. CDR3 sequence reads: CSVGVGARETQYF. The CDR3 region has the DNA TGCAGCGTCGGCGTGGGGGCCCGTGAGACCCAGTACTTC.

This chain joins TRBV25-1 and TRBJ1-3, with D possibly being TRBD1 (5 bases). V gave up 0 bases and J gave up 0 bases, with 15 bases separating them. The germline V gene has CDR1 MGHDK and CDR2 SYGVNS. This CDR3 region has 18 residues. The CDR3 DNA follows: TGTGCCAGCAGTGAATACGGTCGGGGGACCTACTCTGGAAACACCATATATTTT. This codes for CASSEYGRGTYSGNTIYF.

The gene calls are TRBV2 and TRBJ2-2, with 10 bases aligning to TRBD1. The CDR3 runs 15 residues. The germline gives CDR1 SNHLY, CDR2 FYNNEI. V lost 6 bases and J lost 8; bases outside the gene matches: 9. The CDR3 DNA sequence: TGTGCCAGCAGGGCCGGGACAGGGGAATTTGGGGAGCTGTTTTTT. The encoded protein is CASRAGTGEFGELFF.